Described below is a single T cell receptor beta chain sequence and its context. The record originates from a study of T cell clones after liver transplantation. Study summary: Three of eight recipients were HCV-positive; others had non-autoimmune, non-viral indications.

The CDR3 is 16 residues long. Profiling relied on immunoSEQ multiplex PCR, and the TCRdb table lists in-frame clones only, not all of them. The sample yields roughly 70,000 clones, 75% to 90% seen once. The sequenced sample was CD4+ T cells from blood, obtained before liver transplant. The gene calls are TRBV21-1 and TRBJ2-1; the table gives TRBD1 as D, unverified against the DNA. TRBV21-1 counts as a pseudogene. The receptor comes from a human donor who received a liver transplant. CDR3 in DNA: TGTGCCAGCAGCAAAAAACGGGACAGGGCAGGTAATGAGCAGTTCTTC. As protein: CASSKKRDRAGNEQFF.